This TCR beta chain was sequenced for a study of cytomegalovirus exposure and HLA in healthy donors. Study-wide results and limits: The authors excluded some V segments, including TRBV6-2 and TRBV6-3, as indistinguishable. With further analysis later on, most CMV-associated TCR beta chains appeared HLA-restricted. Based on reports, TCR beta sequences accurately predicted HLA-A and HLA-B alleles for most subjects. The study designated 150 or so TCR beta chains cytomegalovirus-associated.

V dropped 5 bases and J dropped 4; count of bases not matched to a gene: 12. Germline-derived CDR1 and CDR2 are SGHAT and FQNNGV. This CDR3 has 16 residues. With regard to this clone: Its antigen is not known.

Primers included in the PCR were 60 Vbeta and 13 Jbeta primers. Some clones are missing from TCRdb's copy, which holds only in-frame ones; the method was immunoSEQ multiplex PCR. The sample has under 130,000 clones; approximately 86% are singletons. The chain couples TRBV11-2 to TRBJ2-7; 9 nucleotides line up with TRBD1. The clonotype comes from a man younger than 30 in good health and CMV-seronegative. Sequencing used PBMCs. The CDR3 reads CASSPIPGTGIYEQYF. CDR3 sequence (DNA): TGTGCCAGCAGCCCCATCCCCGGGACAGGGATTTACGAGCAGTACTTC.